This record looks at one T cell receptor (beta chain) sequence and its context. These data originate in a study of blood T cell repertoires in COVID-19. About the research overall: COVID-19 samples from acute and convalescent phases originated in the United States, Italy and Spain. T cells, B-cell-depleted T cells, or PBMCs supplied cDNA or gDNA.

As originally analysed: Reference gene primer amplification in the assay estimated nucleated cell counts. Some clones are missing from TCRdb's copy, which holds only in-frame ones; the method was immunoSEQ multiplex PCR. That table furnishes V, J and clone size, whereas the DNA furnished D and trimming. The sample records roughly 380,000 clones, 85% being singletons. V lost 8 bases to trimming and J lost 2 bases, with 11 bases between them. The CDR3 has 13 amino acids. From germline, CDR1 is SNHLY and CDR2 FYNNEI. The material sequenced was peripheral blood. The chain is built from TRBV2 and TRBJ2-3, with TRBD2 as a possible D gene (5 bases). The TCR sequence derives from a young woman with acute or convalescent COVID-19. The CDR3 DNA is TGTGCCAGCTCTAGCTCCCCCACAGATACGCAGTATTTT. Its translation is CASSSSPTDTQYF.